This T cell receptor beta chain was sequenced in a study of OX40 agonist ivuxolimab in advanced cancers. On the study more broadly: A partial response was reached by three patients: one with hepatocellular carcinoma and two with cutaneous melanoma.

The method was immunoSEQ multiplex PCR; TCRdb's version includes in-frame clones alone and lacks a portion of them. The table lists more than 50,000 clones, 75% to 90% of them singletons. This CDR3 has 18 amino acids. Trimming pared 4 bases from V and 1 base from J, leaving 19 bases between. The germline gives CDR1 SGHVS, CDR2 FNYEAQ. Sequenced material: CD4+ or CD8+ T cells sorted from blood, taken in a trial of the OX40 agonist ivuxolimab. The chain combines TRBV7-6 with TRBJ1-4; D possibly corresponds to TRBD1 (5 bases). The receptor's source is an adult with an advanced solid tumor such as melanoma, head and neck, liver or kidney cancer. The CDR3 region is CASSSPRGEGRTNEKLFF. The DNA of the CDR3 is TGTGCCAGCAGCTCTCCCCGGGGGGAGGGGAGAACTAATGAAAAACTGTTTTTT.